Shown below are 22 T cell receptor beta chains from a single sample sequenced in a study of radiation and T cells in renal cell carcinoma. Sequenced by immunoSEQ multiplex PCR; TCRdb stores in-frame clones only, minus some. There are 70,000 to 100,000 clones in the sample; around 86% occur only once, and 20% to 25% lies in the top ten. Documented time point: blood 2 weeks post-SBRT. The sample's treatment: 15 Gy SBRT to primary tumor, nephrectomy 4 weeks later. Here the sequenced sample was blood, taken from a patient whose treatment included radiotherapy and nephrectomy. These receptors came from a woman between 45 and 60 years old with renal cell carcinoma.

The chain is built from TRBV7-2 and TRBJ2-4, with 8 bases matching TRBD2. The CDR3 consists of 16 residues. J gave up 7 bases and V 5 bases, and 13 bases lay outside the gene matches. Germline V gene lookup returns CDR1 SGHTA and CDR2 FQGNSA. CDR3 region: CASSPGNGGGFNIQYF. DNA of the CDR3: TGTGCCAGCAGCCCTGGCAATGGCGGGGGGTTCAACATTCAGTACTTC.

The rearrangement joins TRBV7-2 to TRBJ2-3; no clear D gene. Germline assignment: CDR1 SGHTA and CDR2 FQGNSA. This CDR3 has 15 residues. The V end was cut by 1 base, the J end by 6 bases, with 14 bases between. CDR3 in DNA: TGTGCCAGCAGCTTAGGTTCTAGTGGAGACGATACGCAGTATTTT. Its protein is CASSLGSSGDDTQYF. Using reference TRBV7-2 and TRBJ2-3 for the parts outside the CDR3, the full variable domain is GAGVSQSPSNKVTEKGKDVELRCDPISGHTALYWYRQSLGQGLEFLIYFQGNSAPDKSGLPSDRFSAERTGGSVSTLTIQRTQQEDSAVYLCASSLGSSGDDTQYFGPGTRLTVL.

This chain links TRBV11-2 with TRBJ1-2; D is perhaps TRBD1 (6 bases). From germline, CDR1 is SGHAT and CDR2 FQNNGV. The CDR3 covers 13 residues. With 5 bases removed from V and 4 bases from J, the gap between germline ends came to 11 bases. CDR3 in DNA: TGTGCCAGCAGCGCCGACAGGCGCTATGGCTACACCTTC. Its translation is CASSADRRYGYTF.

The V and J genes are TRBV5-4 and TRBJ1-5; D is unresolved. Germline CDR1 SGHNT, CDR2 YYREEE (reference sequence). This CDR3 comprises 14 residues. Trimming pared 2 bases from V and 2 bases from J, leaving 8 bases between. The CDR3 loop is CASSFNRGNQPQHF. The CDR3 nucleotides are TGTGCCAGCAGCTTCAATAGGGGCAATCAGCCCCAGCATTTT.

The rearrangement joins TRBV2 to TRBJ1-1, with D possibly TRBD1 on 5 matching bases. CDR3 length: 13 amino acids. Germline CDR1 is SNHLY and CDR2 is FYNNEI. V shed 5 bases and J shed 1 base, with 8 bases lying between them. The DNA for the CDR3 is TGTGCCAGCAGTTGGGGGACGAACACTGAAGCTTTCTTT. This encodes CASSWGTNTEAFF.

This clone was seen a few times. This sequence joins TRBV6-6 and TRBJ1-1; D remains ambiguous. V was cut by 4 bases and J by 1 base, with 7 bases left in between. CDR1 is MNHNY, CDR2 SVGAGI, per germline (reference sequence). This CDR3 spans 13 amino acids. CDR3 amino acids: CASSSRTNTEAFF. In DNA, the CDR3 is TGTGCCAGCAGTTCTAGGACGAACACTGAAGCTTTCTTT.

This chain connects TRBV6-1 to TRBJ2-5; D gene ambiguous. The CDR3 is 13 residues long. V lost 4 bases and J lost 4, with 10 bases in between. CDR1 is MNHNS, CDR2 SASEGT, per germline. CDR3 nucleotides: TGTGCCAGCAGTGCTCAGGACGGAGAGACCCAGTACTTC. Protein sequence: CASSAQDGETQYF.

V is TRBV27 and J is TRBJ1-5; D uncertain. The germline V gene has CDR1 MNHEY and CDR2 SMNVEV (reference sequence). The CDR3 is made up of 14 amino acids. Trimming cost V 2 bases and J 3 bases, with 8 bases left between them. CDR3 bases: TGTGCCAGCAGTTTAGAGGGTTACAATCAGCCCCAGCATTTT. Its protein is CASSLEGYNQPQHF.

This sequence joins TRBV15 and TRBJ2-1; D may be TRBD1 or TRBD2 (6 bases each). This CDR3 spans 15 amino acids. Trimming removed 0 bases at V and 6 bases at J, with 12 bases between. CDR1 is LNHNV, CDR2 YYDKDF, per germline (reference sequence). The CDR3, as DNA: TGTGCCACCAGCAGAGAAGGGGGACTTTTCAATGAGCAGTTCTTC. This sequence encodes CATSREGGLFNEQFF. The complete variable domain, with remaining parts taken from reference TRBV15 and TRBJ2-1, reads DAMVIQNPRYQVTQFGKPVTLSCSQTLNHNVMYWYQQKSSQAPKLLFHYYDKDFNNEADTPDNFQSRRPNTSFCFLDIRSPGLGDTAMYLCATSREGGLFNEQFFGPGTRLTVL.

This chain joins TRBV5-1 and TRBJ1-3; D uncertain. The CDR3 loop spans 15 amino acids. Trimming pared 2 bases from V and 2 bases from J, leaving 11 bases between. Germline V lookup: CDR1 SGHRS, CDR2 YFSETQ. The CDR3 sequence is CASSFAGPPGNTIYF. CDR3 nucleotide sequence: TGCGCCAGCAGCTTCGCAGGACCGCCTGGAAACACCATATATTTT.

V is TRBV7-9 and J is TRBJ1-6, with D hard to call. The CDR3 is made up of 12 amino acids. V lost 1 base to trimming and J lost 10 bases, with 5 bases between them. Germline CDR1 SEHNR, CDR2 FQNEAQ (reference sequence). Here the CDR3 DNA reads TGTGCCAGCAGCTTAGAATCCTCACCCCTCCACTTT. It codes for CASSLESSPLHF.

This chain uses TRBV7-2 with TRBJ2-3, with D hard to call. The V gene lost 4 bases and the J gene lost 6 bases, with 14 bases spanning the gap. This CDR3 comprises 14 residues. CDR1 SGHTA and CDR2 FQGNSA come from the germline V gene. CDR3 sequence (DNA): TGTGCCAGCAGCTACAATGGGCGAGACGATACGCAGTATTTT. It codes for CASSYNGRDDTQYF.

The chain uses TRBV5-1 and TRBJ1-1; no clear D. Trimming took off 3 bases at V and 1 base at J, with 13 bases between the two ends. The CDR3 runs 15 residues. Germline V gene data show CDR1 as SGHRS and CDR2 as YFSETQ. The CDR3 bases are TGCGCCAGCAGCTCACTCTTTCTAGAGAACACTGAAGCTTTCTTT. Encoded protein: CASSSLFLENTEAFF.

V usage is TRBV19 and J usage is TRBJ2-4, with D perhaps TRBD2 (5 bases). The germline V and J ends were trimmed by 4 bases and 5 bases, with 9 bases remaining between them. The CDR3 runs 13 residues. Germline V gene data show CDR1 as LNHDA and CDR2 as SQIVND (reference sequence). The DNA of the CDR3 is TGTGCCAGTAGTAGGGAGACCGAAAACATTCAGTACTTC. Protein sequence: CASSRETENIQYF.

V gene TRBV6-5 combines with J gene TRBJ2-2, with D perhaps matching TRBD2 (5 bases). CDR3 size: 15 residues. Germline V gene lookup returns CDR1 MNHEY and CDR2 SVGAGI. V shed 7 bases and J shed 5 bases, with 17 bases lying between them. The CDR3 region has the DNA TGTGCCAGCACACTACTACTAGTGGGGACCGGGGAGCTGTTTTTT. Protein product: CASTLLLVGTGELFF.

V gene TRBV5-4 combines with J gene TRBJ2-1; D may be TRBD2 (7 bases). Trimming pared 4 bases from V and 6 bases from J, leaving 17 bases between. The germline CDR1 and CDR2 sequences are SGHNT and YYREEE (reference sequence). This CDR3 has 15 residues. CDR3 coding DNA: TGTGCCAGCAGCCAGGCCTTGGGGGGGCGCAATGAGCAGTTCTTC. Translated, it gives CASSQALGGRNEQFF.

This sequence joins TRBV6-6 and TRBJ2-7; D is ambiguous. The ends were cut back, 7 bases at V and 4 bases at J, with 14 bases in the middle. Looked up from germline, CDR1 is MNHNY and CDR2 is SVGAGI (reference sequence). This CDR3 region has 13 residues. CDR3 in amino acids: CASTKGPTYEQYF. Here the CDR3 DNA reads TGTGCCAGCACTAAGGGCCCTACGTACGAGCAGTACTTC.

V is TRBV6-1 and J is TRBJ1-5; 9 bases align to TRBD1. Per the germline V gene, CDR1 is MNHNS and CDR2 is SASEGT. V lost 0 bases to trimming and J lost 5 bases; unmatched junction nucleotides: 11. The length of the CDR3 is 18 residues. The CDR3 DNA is TGTGCCAGCAGTGAAGCCTACAGGGGGCGGGTTTTGGATCAGCCCCAGCATTTT. This codes for CASSEAYRGRVLDQPQHF.

This sequence joins TRBV27 and TRBJ1-3, with D hard to call. Deletions cut 3 bases from V and 4 bases from J, with 10 bases between. The CDR3 consists of 14 residues. Germline CDR1 and CDR2: MNHEY and SMNVEV (reference sequence). CDR3 nucleotides: TGTGCCAGCAGTTTCAAGGAGGGAGGAAACACCATATATTTT. Translation gives CASSFKEGGNTIYF.

The chain combines TRBV25-1 with TRBJ2-7; tentatively, D is TRBD1 (5 bases). CDR3 size: 15 residues. Per the germline V gene, CDR1 is MGHDK and CDR2 is SYGVNS. V dropped 1 base and J dropped 0 bases, with 10 bases sitting between them. The CDR3 sequence: CASSESGPSSYEQYF. The CDR3 DNA reads TGTGCCAGCAGTGAATCAGGGCCGAGCTCCTACGAGCAGTACTTC.

V is TRBV2 and J is TRBJ2-7; D unclear. Germline assignment: CDR1 SNHLY and CDR2 FYNNEI. Deletions cut 6 bases from V and 0 bases from J, with 6 bases between. The length of the CDR3 is 12 residues. The chain's CDR3 is CASRADSYEQYF. CDR3 DNA sequence: TGTGCCAGCAGGGCCGACTCCTACGAGCAGTACTTC. Using reference TRBV2 and TRBJ2-7 for the parts outside the CDR3, the full variable domain is EPEVTQTPSHQVTQMGQEVILRCVPISNHLYFYWYRQILGQKVEFLVSFYNNEISEKSEIFDDQFSVERPDGSNFTLKIRSTKLEDSAMYFCASRADSYEQYFGPGTRLTVT.

The rearrangement links TRBV11-2 to TRBJ1-6; D is perhaps TRBD1 (5 bases). This CDR3 is 17 amino acids long. Germline V gives CDR1 SGHAT, CDR2 FQNNGV. The V gene lost 4 bases and the J gene lost 1 base, with 14 bases spanning the gap. The CDR3 is CASSSRAGRSYNSPLHF. The CDR3 nucleotides are TGTGCCAGCAGCTCCAGGGCAGGGAGGTCCTATAATTCACCCCTCCACTTT.